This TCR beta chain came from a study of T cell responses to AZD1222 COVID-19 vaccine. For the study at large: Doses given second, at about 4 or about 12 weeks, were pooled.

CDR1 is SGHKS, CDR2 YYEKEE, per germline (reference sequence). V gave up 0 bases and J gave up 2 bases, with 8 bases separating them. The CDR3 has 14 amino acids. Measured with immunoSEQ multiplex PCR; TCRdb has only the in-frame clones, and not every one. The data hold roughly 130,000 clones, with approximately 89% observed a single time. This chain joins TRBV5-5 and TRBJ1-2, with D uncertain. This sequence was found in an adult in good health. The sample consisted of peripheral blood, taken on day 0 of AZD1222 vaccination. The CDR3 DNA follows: TGTGCCAGCAGCTTGGGTCAGAAAAACTATGGCTACACCTTC. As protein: CASSLGQKNYGYTF.